Listed below are T cell receptor beta chains from one sample, sequenced in a study of blood T cells in healthy people across ages. MiXCR, run by TCRdb on the 5' RACE reads, gives a single entry per CDR3 protein. Among about 800,000 distinct CDR3 sequences, around a quarter were seen once, and the ten largest hold around 3.6%. These data were likewise used in another study, on T cells of mothers and their children.

The sample consisted of blood. Receptors originate from a boy aged 5-17 years in good health. Both conserved end residues are part of each CDR3. D genes are given only for firm matches. Where a row states a size, it is once, few, many or the class of an expanded clone; other rows omit it.

d_gene,abundance,j_gene,v_gene,CDR3nt,CDR3aa
.,many,TRBJ2-5,TRBV28,TGTGCCAGCAGCGGTGGCGGCCAAGAGACCCAGTACTTC,CASSGGGQETQYF
.,many,TRBJ2-5,TRBV29-1,TGCAGCGCCAACCTGAGTCCGGGGGCCCAGTACTTC,CSANLSPGAQYF
.,few,TRBJ2-1,TRBV20-1,TGCAGTGCTATGGAGCCGCCGATCAATGAGCAGTTCTTC,CSAMEPPINEQFF
TRBD2,few,TRBJ2-5,TRBV28,TGTGCCAGCAGTTTACCCTCGGGAGGACTGTACCAAGAGACCCAGTACTTC,CASSLPSGGLYQETQYF
.,.,TRBJ2-7,TRBV29-1,TGCAGCGTTTGGGACGGGTGGGACTACGAGCAGTACTTC,CSVWDGWDYEQYF
TRBD1,once,TRBJ1-2,TRBV12-3/TRBV12-4,TGTGCCAGCAGTCAAAGCCACAGGGGTGGTGGCTACACCTTC,CASSQSHRGGGYTF
TRBD1,.,TRBJ2-5,TRBV15,TGTGCCACCAGCAGAGGTCCGGGACAGCGAGAGACCCAGTACTTC,CATSRGPGQRETQYF
.,few,TRBJ2-3,TRBV7-2,TGTGCCAGCAGCGTTAATTGGCGGGGCTACACAGATACGCAGTATTTT,CASSVNWRGYTDTQYF
TRBD2,.,TRBJ2-1,TRBV7-2,TGTGCCAGCAGCGCCCTGCGGAGCGGGGGGGGAAAGTTCTTC,CASSALRSGGGKFF
.,.,TRBJ1-4,TRBV3-1,TGTGCCAGCAGCCAAGTTTTGGGAAAAGACGGCGGGACTAATGAAAAACTGTTTTTT,CASSQVLGKDGGTNEKLFF
TRBD2,few,TRBJ2-3,TRBV20-1,TGCAGTGCTAGAGATCTGGCGGGAGGGGGCACAGATACGCAGTATTTT,CSARDLAGGGTDTQYF
.,few,TRBJ2-7,TRBV28,TGTGCCAGCAGCCCCCCGGGACGGCGCTACGAGCAGTACTTC,CASSPPGRRYEQYF
.,.,TRBJ2-5,TRBV18,TGTGCCAGCTCACCACGAGGCGTAGGCGAGACCCAGTACTTC,CASSPRGVGETQYF
.,few,TRBJ2-1,TRBV20-1,TGCAGTGCTAGGGAGGGGTTCCTTAGCTCCTACAATGAGCAGTTCTTC,CSAREGFLSSYNEQFF
.,.,TRBJ2-5,TRBV9,TGTGCCAGCAGCGTAGCGGGGGGCCTAGAAGAGACCCAGTACTTC,CASSVAGGLEETQYF
.,.,TRBJ2-3,TRBV20-1,TGCAGTGCTAGAGATATGCACAGAAACACAGATACGCAGTATTTT,CSARDMHRNTDTQYF
.,.,TRBJ1-5,TRBV4-2,TGTGCCAGCAGCCAAGGTGTGGGGTCCCCCGTGTGGGAAGGCAATCAGCCCCAGCATTTT,CASSQGVGSPVWEGNQPQHF
TRBD1,many,TRBJ2-5,TRBV6-5,TGTGCCACGGCCGAAGGACAGGGAGTTGCGGAGACCCAGTACTTC,CATAEGQGVAETQYF
.,.,TRBJ1-2,TRBV4-2,TGTGCCAGCAGCCAAGATAGGGGTGGGGGCTACACCTTC,CASSQDRGGGYTF
.,.,TRBJ1-2,TRBV28,TGTGCCAGCAGCCGACCGCCTAGGTATGATGGCTACACCTTC,CASSRPPRYDGYTF
TRBD2,few,TRBJ2-3,TRBV12-3/TRBV12-4,TGTGCCAGCGGACTAGCGGGAGGAGATACGCAGTATTTT,CASGLAGGDTQYF
TRBD2,.,TRBJ2-4,TRBV27,TGTGCCAGCAGTTTATCAACTAGCGGGGGGCCGGTACTAGCCAAAAACATTCAGTACTTC,CASSLSTSGGPVLAKNIQYF
.,.,TRBJ2-3,TRBV18,TGTGCCAGCTCGGAGCCGGGACCCAGCACAGATACGCAGTATTTT,CASSEPGPSTDTQYF
.,.,TRBJ1-2,TRBV29-1,TGCAGCGCCCAAAAGGGGGGTGGCTATGGCTACACCTTC,CSAQKGGGYGYTF
TRBD1,few,TRBJ2-7,TRBV6-2/TRBV6-3,TGTGCCAGCAGAACTAACCGGGACAGCTCCTACGAGCAGTACTTC,CASRTNRDSSYEQYF
.,few,TRBJ2-1,TRBV20-1,TGCAGTTTTGCCCGGGACTCGGAGGATGAGCAGTTCTTC,CSFARDSEDEQFF
.,few,TRBJ2-3,TRBV25-1,TGTGCCAGCAGGGGATATACGCAGTATTTT,CASRGYTQYF
TRBD1,few,TRBJ2-5,TRBV4-1,TGCGCCAGCAGCGCGCGACAGGGAGCTCGAGAGACCCAGTACTTC,CASSARQGARETQYF
TRBD1,once,TRBJ1-6,TRBV6-5,TGTGCCAGCAGTAGGCGAACAGGGGGCAAGTCACCCCTCCACTTT,CASSRRTGGKSPLHF
.,.,TRBJ2-7,TRBV7-9,TGTGCCAGCAGCCCTAGGGACTGGCCCTACGAGCAGTACTTC,CASSPRDWPYEQYF
.,few,TRBJ2-1,TRBV9,TGTGCCAGCAGCCCGTCTTTCGGCGGCTCCTACAATGAGCAGTTCTTC,CASSPSFGGSYNEQFF
.,.,TRBJ1-2,TRBV27,TGTGCCAGCAGTTCCGGGACCCTCGGGAATGGCTACAACTTC,CASSSGTLGNGYNF
.,.,TRBJ1-2,TRBV12-3/TRBV12-4,TGTGCCAGCAGTTTACCGCTGGACACCTCTGGAAACTATGGCTACACCTTC,CASSLPLDTSGNYGYTF
TRBD1,.,TRBJ2-1,TRBV5-1,TGCGCCAGCAGAGGGACAGTCAATGAGCAGTTCTTC,CASRGTVNEQFF
TRBD2,.,TRBJ2-5,TRBV29-1,TGCAGCGTTGAAGATGTAGCGGGGGAGCAAGAGACCCAGTACTTC,CSVEDVAGEQETQYF
.,.,TRBJ1-4,TRBV20-1,TGCAGTGCTAGAGATCAGGGAACTTCTGAAAAACTGTTTTTT,CSARDQGTSEKLFF
.,.,TRBJ2-1,TRBV29-1,TGCAGCGTTCAGTACGGAGAGCAGTTCTTC,CSVQYGEQFF
.,few,TRBJ2-5,TRBV20-1,TGCAGTGCTAGAGATCGGTCGGGGAAAGAGACCCAGTACTTC,CSARDRSGKETQYF
.,.,TRBJ2-1,TRBV25-1,TGTGCCAGCAGTGAAGTGGGCTCCAATGAGCAGTTCTTC,CASSEVGSNEQFF
.,few,TRBJ1-1,TRBV7-6,TGTGCCAGCAGCTTATTGGGGGTTGGAAACACTGAAGCTTTCTTT,CASSLLGVGNTEAFF
TRBD1,few,TRBJ2-5,TRBV20-1,TGCAGTCTACCCCAGGGACAGATGAGAGAGACCCAGTACTTC,CSLPQGQMRETQYF
TRBD1,few,TRBJ2-7,TRBV4-3,TGCGCCAGCAGCCAAGGACAGGGGGCAAACTCCTACGAGCAGTACTTC,CASSQGQGANSYEQYF
.,.,TRBJ2-1,TRBV4-1,TGCGCCAGCAGCCTGTTGCCCCGGGGGCCCTCCTACAATGAGCAGTTCTTC,CASSLLPRGPSYNEQFF
.,.,TRBJ1-1,TRBV3-1,TGTGCCAGCAGGCTTGACGGATTGAACACTGAAGCTTTCTTT,CASRLDGLNTEAFF
.,.,TRBJ2-1,TRBV12-3/TRBV12-4,TGTGCCAGCAGTTCTCTAGGTCTTGGAGGGGAGCAGTTCTTC,CASSSLGLGGEQFF
.,many,TRBJ2-5,TRBV24-1,TGTGCCACCGAACAGGGTTGGGAGACCCAGTACTTC,CATEQGWETQYF
.,few,TRBJ2-3,TRBV20-1,TGCAGTGCTAGAGATCGCCAGGGGTTTCCGCCAGATACGCAGTATTTT,CSARDRQGFPPDTQYF